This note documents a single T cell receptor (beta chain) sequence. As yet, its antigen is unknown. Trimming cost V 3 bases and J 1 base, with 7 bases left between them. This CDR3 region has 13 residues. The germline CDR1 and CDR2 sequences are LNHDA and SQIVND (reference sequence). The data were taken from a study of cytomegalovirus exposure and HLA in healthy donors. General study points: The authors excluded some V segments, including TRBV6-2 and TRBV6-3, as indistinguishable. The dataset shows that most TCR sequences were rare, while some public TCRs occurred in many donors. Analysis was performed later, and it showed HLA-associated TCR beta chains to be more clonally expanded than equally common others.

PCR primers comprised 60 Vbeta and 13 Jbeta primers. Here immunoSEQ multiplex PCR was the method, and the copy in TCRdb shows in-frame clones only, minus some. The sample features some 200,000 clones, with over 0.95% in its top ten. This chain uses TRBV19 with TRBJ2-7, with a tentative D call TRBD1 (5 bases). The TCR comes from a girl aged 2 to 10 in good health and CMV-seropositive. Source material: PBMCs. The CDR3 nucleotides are TGTGCCAGTAGTATGGGGCGGTCCTACGAGCAGTACTTC. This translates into CASSMGRSYEQYF.